This T cell receptor (beta chain) was sequenced during a study of early T cells in non-severe SARS-CoV-2 infection. Germline values: CDR1 MNHEY, CDR2 SMNVEV (reference sequence). V shed 3 bases and J shed 6 bases, with 12 bases lying between them. The CDR3 loop spans 13 amino acids. One entry per CDR3 protein, called by TCRdb with MiXCR from the 5' RACE reads. This sample has approximately 89,000 distinct CDR3 sequences; over 13% occur once, and the top ten carry approximately 3.3%. This clonotype was counted many times. The gene calls are TRBV27 and TRBJ2-7; tentatively, D is TRBD2 (6 bases). Material for sequencing was whole blood. The source of this sequence is an adult who was a healthcare worker with PCR-confirmed SARS-CoV-2 infection or an uninfected control (not recorded which). CDR3 protein: CASSLGGTVEQYF. The CDR3 DNA is TGTGCCAGCAGTTTGGGCGGGACCGTCGAGCAGTACTTC.